Sequencing of this T cell receptor (beta chain) was carried out in a study of blood T cell repertoires in COVID-19. Study at large: Acute and convalescent COVID-19 specimens originated in the United States, Italy and Spain. PBMCs, B-cell-depleted T cells, or T cells were the source of the cDNA or gDNA that made up the material.

The table came from immunoSEQ multiplex PCR; TCRdb's copy has only in-frame clones and leaves some out. The sample holds 300,000 to 450,000 clones, around 87% seen once. Recovery among Cohort 3 donors was established by two negative PCRs, clearance, or symptom resolution. The TCR originated in a man under 40 who had recovered from COVID-19. Sequenced input: PBMCs or T cells enriched from blood (not recorded which).

DNA of the CDR3: TGTGCCAGCAGTTTAAGTTGGTCCGGTGGCTACACCTTC. This encodes CASSLSWSGGYTF. The V call is TRBV27, the J call TRBJ1-2; no reliable D call. V was shortened by 2 bases and J by 7 bases, with 11 bases between the two germline ends. Germline CDR1 reads MNHEY; CDR2 reads SMNVEV (reference sequence). The length of the CDR3 is 13 residues.